Listed below are T cell receptor beta chains from one sample, sequenced in a study of cytomegalovirus exposure and HLA in healthy donors. This table comes from immunoSEQ multiplex PCR, and its TCRdb copy is limited to in-frame clones, with some not included. The sample consists of about 180,000 clones, around 77% of them appearing once. Sequenced: PBMCs. All receptors derive from a man in his sixties in good health and CMV-seronegative. Both conserved end residues are part of each CDR3. Fields, in order: D gene, clone size, J gene, V gene, CDR3 DNA, CDR3 protein. D genes are given only for firm matches. Rows give clone size only sometimes, using once, few, many, or a class for an expanded clone.

>TRBD1|NA|TRBJ1-1|TRBV7-2
TGTGCCAGCAGCCCTCGGGACAGGGGGACCACTGAAGCTTTCTTT
CASSPRDRGTTEAFF
>NA|NA|TRBJ2-7|TRBV11-2
TGTGCCAGCAGCTTATTTGGGTTGGCAGGGGAAAACGAGCAGTACTTC
CASSLFGLAGENEQYF
>TRBD2|NA|TRBJ2-3|TRBV5-1
TGCGCCAGCAACAGGAGGGAGGGATCAGATACGCAGTATTTT
CASNRREGSDTQYF
>TRBD1|NA|TRBJ1-3|TRBV4-1
TGCGCCAGCAGCCATTCGAGCGCCAGGGGGCCTGGAAACACCATATATTTT
CASSHSSARGPGNTIYF
>NA|NA|TRBJ2-1|TRBV28
TGTGCCAGCAGTTCTATAACCAGTCTCCTGTTGCGGGGCAATGAGCAGTTCTTC
CASSSITSLLLRGNEQFF
>NA|few|TRBJ1-2|TRBV5-8
TGTGCCAGCAGTCGGGAGGCAGCTGCTAACTATGGCTACACCTTC
CASSREAAANYGYTF
>TRBD2|NA|TRBJ2-7|TRBV6-5
TGTGCCAGCAGTCTAGCGGGGTCCTACGAGCAGTACTTC
CASSLAGSYEQYF
>NA|NA|TRBJ1-1|TRBV6-6
TGTGCCAGCAGTTACGGGGGGGGCACTGAAGCTTTCTTT
CASSYGGGTEAFF
>NA|NA|TRBJ1-2|TRBV5-6
TGTGCCAGCACCAGAACCCCCGCCTTAAACTATGGCTACACCTTC
CASTRTPALNYGYTF
>TRBD1|NA|TRBJ1-1|TRBV6-6
TGTGCCAGCAGTCGTTCGACAGGGGGGAACACTGAAGCTTTCTTT
CASSRSTGGNTEAFF
>TRBD1|few|TRBJ1-1|TRBV5-1
TGCGCCAGCAGCTCGGGACAGGGGGCGATTGAAGCTTTCTTT
CASSSGQGAIEAFF
>TRBD1|NA|TRBJ2-7|TRBV5-1
TGCGCCAGCAGCCTCGACAGGGTGTCCCTCTACGAGCAGTACTTC
CASSLDRVSLYEQYF
>TRBD1|NA|TRBJ2-5|TRBV29-1
TGCAGCGTCCCCGGGACAGGACAAGAGACCCAGTACTTC
CSVPGTGQETQYF
>TRBD2|NA|TRBJ2-1|TRBV7-2
TGTGCAAGCGCCAGCGGGGGGTTGTACGAGCAGTTCTTC
CASASGGLYEQFF
>TRBD1|NA|TRBJ2-3|TRBV30
TGTGCCTGGAGCTACAAGGACAGGAGGACAGATACGCAGTATTTT
CAWSYKDRRTDTQYF
>NA|NA|TRBJ2-1|TRBV5-1
TGCGCCAGCAGCTTGGATCCTGACACCTACAATGAGCAGTTCTTC
CASSLDPDTYNEQFF
>NA|NA|TRBJ1-1|TRBV29-1
TGCAGCGTTTCGGACACTGAAGCTTTCTTT
CSVSDTEAFF
>NA|NA|TRBJ2-1|TRBV2
TGTGCCAGCAGTTTATACAATGAGCAGTTCTTC
CASSLYNEQFF
>TRBD1|few|TRBJ2-7|TRBV13
TGTGCCAGCAGCACGCGTGATCTCACCGGGACAGGGACCTACGAGCAGTACTTC
CASSTRDLTGTGTYEQYF
>NA|few|TRBJ1-2|TRBV27
TGTGCCAGCAGCTGGGCGGGGGGCGCTGACTATGGCTACACCTTC
CASSWAGGADYGYTF
>TRBD2|NA|TRBJ2-1|TRBV6-1
TGTGCCAGCAGTGATGAAGCGGGAGGGCCATATGAGCAGTTCTTC
CASSDEAGGPYEQFF
>NA|NA|TRBJ2-3|TRBV5-4
TGTGCCAGCAGCTTGGGGACAGCTAGCACAGATACGCAGTATTTT
CASSLGTASTDTQYF
>TRBD1|NA|TRBJ2-7|TRBV19
TGTGCCAGTAGTACTCGACAGGGAGAGATTTTTGAGCAGTACTTC
CASSTRQGEIFEQYF
>NA|NA|TRBJ2-2|TRBV2
TGTGCCAGCAGTGAACAGGGCATTAGCTTAGGGGAGCTGTTTTTT
CASSEQGISLGELFF
>NA|NA|TRBJ1-5|TRBV19
TGTGCCAGTAGTCCCTGGGGGGTGTTTGGCAATCAGCCCCAGCATTTT
CASSPWGVFGNQPQHF
>NA|NA|TRBJ1-4|TRBV29-1
TGCAGCGTGTACGGAGGGAGAGGAAATGAAAAACTGTTTTTT
CSVYGGRGNEKLFF
>NA|NA|TRBJ1-1|TRBV18
TGTGCCAGCTCACCAGGGGGGACCGGCACTGAAGCTTTCTTT
CASSPGGTGTEAFF
>NA|NA|TRBJ2-7|TRBV2
TGTGCCAGCAGTGAAGCGAGGGCAGAGCAGTACTTC
CASSEARAEQYF
>NA|NA|TRBJ1-4|TRBV5-5
TGTGCCAGCAGCCCCCTGCGGGGGAAGAATGAAAAACTGTTTTTT
CASSPLRGKNEKLFF
>TRBD1|NA|TRBJ2-7|TRBV6-5
TGTGCCAGCAGCCTAGGGACAGGGAACTACGAGCAGTACTTC
CASSLGTGNYEQYF
>NA|NA|TRBJ2-1|TRBV5-6
TGTGCCAGCAGCTTGTGGGACATAGGTGAGCAGTTCTTC
CASSLWDIGEQFF
>TRBD2|NA|TRBJ2-1|TRBV29-1
TGCAGCGTTCGTAAGCCTAGCGGGAGGGGCAATGAGCAGTTCTTC
CSVRKPSGRGNEQFF
>NA|NA|TRBJ2-5|TRBV7-6
TGTGCCAGCAGCTTAGCGGTGGCAGGGCGGGAGACCCAGTACTTC
CASSLAVAGRETQYF
>TRBD2|NA|TRBJ2-3|TRBV7-8
TGTGCCAGCAGCTCACCACTAGCGGGGGGCCCCCGAGGAGATACGCAGTATTTT
CASSSPLAGGPRGDTQYF
>TRBD2|few|TRBJ2-3|TRBV29-1
TGCAGCGCCCTCTCCCCTAGCGGGCCAGATACGCAGTATTTT
CSALSPSGPDTQYF
>TRBD1|NA|TRBJ2-7|TRBV6-6
TGTGCCAGCAATGGACAGGGGCCCACCTACGAGCAGTACTTC
CASNGQGPTYEQYF
>TRBD1|NA|TRBJ1-2|TRBV29-1
TGCAGCGTTGAGGGACAGGGATCACGGGGCTACCCCTTC
CSVEGQGSRGYPF
>NA|NA|TRBJ2-5|TRBV7-2
TGTGCCAGCAGCTTAGTAGAGGGAGAGACCCAGTACTTC
CASSLVEGETQYF
>NA|NA|TRBJ2-7|TRBV4-3
TGCGCCAGCAGCCAGGCCCTAGGGGTTTGGGAGCAGTACTTC
CASSQALGVWEQYF
>NA|NA|TRBJ1-3|TRBV19
TGTGCCAGTAGTTTTTCGGGAAACACCATATATTTT
CASSFSGNTIYF
>NA|NA|TRBJ1-2|TRBV6-1
TGTGCCAGCAGCCCAGTCGGGACTCCCGAGGGCTACACCTTC
CASSPVGTPEGYTF
>TRBD2|few|TRBJ2-1|TRBV2
TGTGCCAGCAGTCCGGGACTAGGATACAATGAGCAGTTCTTC
CASSPGLGYNEQFF
>NA|NA|TRBJ1-1|TRBV7-9
TGTGCCAGCAGCTTACTGGACAGCACTGAAGCTTTCTTT
CASSLLDSTEAFF
>NA|NA|TRBJ1-5|TRBV18
TGTGCCAGCTCCCAGGGAGGGGGGGAGAAGCCCCAGCATTTT
CASSQGGGEKPQHF
>NA|few|TRBJ1-2|TRBV6-1
TGTGCCAGCAGTGAAGGACAGGTCTACGGCTACACCTTC
CASSEGQVYGYTF
>TRBD1|NA|TRBJ2-7|TRBV29-1
TGCAGCGTTCAGAAATACACAGGGGTAGACTACGAGCAGTACTTC
CSVQKYTGVDYEQYF
>NA|few|TRBJ1-2|TRBV6-1
TGTGCCAGCAGTGAATCCACGGCGGGGTATGGCTACACCTTC
CASSESTAGYGYTF
>TRBD2|once|TRBJ2-1|TRBV30
TGTGCCTGGAATTCACTAGCGTCTTGGGGACTAGCGGGAGGCGGTCCCTACAATGAGCAGTTCTTC
CAWNSLASWGLAGGGPYNEQFF
>NA|NA|TRBJ2-6|TRBV7-2
TGTGCCAGCAGCTTAGGCAGTCCAAGATCTGGGGCCAACGTCCTGACTTTC
CASSLGSPRSGANVLTF
>NA|NA|TRBJ2-7|TRBV6-6
TGTGCCAGCAGTCGTGCGAGGGCTAACGAGCAGTACTTC
CASSRARANEQYF
>NA|NA|TRBJ2-7|TRBV4-3
TGCGCCAGCAGCCAGTCCACCACTAGCTACGAGCAGTACTTC
CASSQSTTSYEQYF
>TRBD1|NA|TRBJ1-6|TRBV6-1
TGTGCCAGCAGTCCGTCGGGCAGGGGGCTAACACCCCTCCACTTT
CASSPSGRGLTPLHF
>NA|NA|TRBJ1-4|TRBV6-5
TGTGCCAGCAGTTACTCTGGAGGGCAAAAACTGTTTTTT
CASSYSGGQKLFF
>TRBD1|few|TRBJ1-4|TRBV6-4
TGTGCCAGCAGTGCCCATTCGTCGACAGGGGTACGGGAAAAACTGTTTTTT
CASSAHSSTGVREKLFF